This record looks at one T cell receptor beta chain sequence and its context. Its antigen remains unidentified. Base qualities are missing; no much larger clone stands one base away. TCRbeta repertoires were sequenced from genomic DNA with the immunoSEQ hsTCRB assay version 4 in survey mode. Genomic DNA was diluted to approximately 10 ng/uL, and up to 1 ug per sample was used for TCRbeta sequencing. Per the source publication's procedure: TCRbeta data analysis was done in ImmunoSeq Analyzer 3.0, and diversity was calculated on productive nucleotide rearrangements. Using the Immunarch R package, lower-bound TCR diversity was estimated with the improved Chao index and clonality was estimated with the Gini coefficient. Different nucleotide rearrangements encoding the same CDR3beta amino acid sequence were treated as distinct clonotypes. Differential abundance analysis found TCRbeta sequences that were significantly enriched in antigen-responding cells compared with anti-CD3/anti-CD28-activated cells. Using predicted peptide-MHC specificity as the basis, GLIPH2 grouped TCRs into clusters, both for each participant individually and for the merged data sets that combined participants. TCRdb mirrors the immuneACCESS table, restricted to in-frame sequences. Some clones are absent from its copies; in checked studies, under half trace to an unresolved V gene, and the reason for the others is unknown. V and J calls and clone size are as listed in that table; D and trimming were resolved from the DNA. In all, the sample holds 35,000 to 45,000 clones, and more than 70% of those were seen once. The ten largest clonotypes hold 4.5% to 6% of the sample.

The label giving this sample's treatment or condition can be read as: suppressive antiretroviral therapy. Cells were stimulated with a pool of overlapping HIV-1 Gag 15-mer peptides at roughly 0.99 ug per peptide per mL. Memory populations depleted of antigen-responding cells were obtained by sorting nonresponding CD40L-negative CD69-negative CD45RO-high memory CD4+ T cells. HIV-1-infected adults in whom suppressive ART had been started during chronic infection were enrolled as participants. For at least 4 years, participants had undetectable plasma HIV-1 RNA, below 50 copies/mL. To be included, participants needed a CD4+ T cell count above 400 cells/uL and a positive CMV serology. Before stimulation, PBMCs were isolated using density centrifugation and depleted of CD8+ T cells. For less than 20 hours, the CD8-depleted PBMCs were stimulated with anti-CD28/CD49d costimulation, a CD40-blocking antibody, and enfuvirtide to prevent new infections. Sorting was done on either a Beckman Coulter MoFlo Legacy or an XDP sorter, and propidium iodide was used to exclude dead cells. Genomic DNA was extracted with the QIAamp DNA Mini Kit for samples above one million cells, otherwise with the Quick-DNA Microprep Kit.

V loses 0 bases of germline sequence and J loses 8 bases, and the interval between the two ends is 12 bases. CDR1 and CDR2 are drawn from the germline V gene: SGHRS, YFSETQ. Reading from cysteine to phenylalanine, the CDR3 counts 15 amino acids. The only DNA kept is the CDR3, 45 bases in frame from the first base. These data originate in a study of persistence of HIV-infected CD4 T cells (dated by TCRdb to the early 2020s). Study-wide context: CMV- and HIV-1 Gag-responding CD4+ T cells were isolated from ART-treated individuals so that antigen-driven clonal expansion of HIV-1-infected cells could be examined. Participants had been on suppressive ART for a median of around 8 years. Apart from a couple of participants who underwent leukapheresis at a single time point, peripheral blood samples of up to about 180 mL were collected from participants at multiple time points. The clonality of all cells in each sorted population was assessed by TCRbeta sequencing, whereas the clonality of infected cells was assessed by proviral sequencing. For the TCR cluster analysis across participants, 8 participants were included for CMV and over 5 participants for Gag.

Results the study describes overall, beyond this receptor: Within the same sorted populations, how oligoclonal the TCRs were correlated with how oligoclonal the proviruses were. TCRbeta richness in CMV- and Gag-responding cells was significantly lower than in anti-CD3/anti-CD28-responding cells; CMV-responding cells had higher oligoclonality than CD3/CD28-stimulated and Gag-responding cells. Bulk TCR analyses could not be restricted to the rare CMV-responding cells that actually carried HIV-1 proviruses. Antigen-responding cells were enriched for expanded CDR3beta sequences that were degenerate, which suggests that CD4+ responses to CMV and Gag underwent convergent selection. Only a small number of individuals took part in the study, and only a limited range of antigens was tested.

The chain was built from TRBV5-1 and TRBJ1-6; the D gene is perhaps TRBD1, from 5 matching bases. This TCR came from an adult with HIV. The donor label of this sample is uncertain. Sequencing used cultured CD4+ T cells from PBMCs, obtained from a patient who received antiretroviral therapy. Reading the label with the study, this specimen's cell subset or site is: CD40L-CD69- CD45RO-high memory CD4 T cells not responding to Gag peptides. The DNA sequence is TGCGCCAGCAGCTTGGGGCAGGGAGACTATTCACCCCTCCACTTT. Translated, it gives CASSLGQGDYSPLHF.